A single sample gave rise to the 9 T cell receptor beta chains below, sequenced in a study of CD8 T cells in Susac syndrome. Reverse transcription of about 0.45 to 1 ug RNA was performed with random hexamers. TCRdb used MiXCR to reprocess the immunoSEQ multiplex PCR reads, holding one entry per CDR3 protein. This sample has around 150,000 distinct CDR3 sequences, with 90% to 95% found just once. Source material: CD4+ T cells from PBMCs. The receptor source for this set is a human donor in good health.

CDR3 nucleotides: TGTGCCAGTAGTATTCGCAGGGGAAATCAGCCCCAGCATTTT. Protein sequence: CASSIRRGNQPQHF. This chain uses TRBV19 with TRBJ1-5; D may be TRBD1 (6 bases). This CDR3 is built from 14 residues. Germline CDR1 is LNHDA and CDR2 is SQIVND (reference sequence). The V gene lost 3 bases and the J gene lost 4 bases, with 10 bases spanning the gap.

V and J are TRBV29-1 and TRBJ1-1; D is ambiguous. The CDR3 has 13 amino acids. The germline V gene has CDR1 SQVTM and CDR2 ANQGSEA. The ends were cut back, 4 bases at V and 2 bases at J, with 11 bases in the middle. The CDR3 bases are TGCAGCGTTGTCCGCCAGAGCAACACTGAAGCTTTCTTT. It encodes CSVVRQSNTEAFF.

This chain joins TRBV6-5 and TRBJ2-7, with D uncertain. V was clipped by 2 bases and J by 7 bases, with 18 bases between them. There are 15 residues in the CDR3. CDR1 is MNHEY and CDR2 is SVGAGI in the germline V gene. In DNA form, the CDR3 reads TGTGCCAGCAGTTACGGCTACGTCCTAACGGAAGAGCAGTACTTC. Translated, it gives CASSYGYVLTEEQYF.

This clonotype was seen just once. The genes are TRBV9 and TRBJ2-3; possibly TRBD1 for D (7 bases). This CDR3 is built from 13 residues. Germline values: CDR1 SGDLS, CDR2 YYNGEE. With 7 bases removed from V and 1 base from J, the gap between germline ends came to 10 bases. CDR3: CASPGGRTDTQYF. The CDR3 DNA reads TGTGCCAGCCCAGGGGGGCGCACAGATACGCAGTATTTT.

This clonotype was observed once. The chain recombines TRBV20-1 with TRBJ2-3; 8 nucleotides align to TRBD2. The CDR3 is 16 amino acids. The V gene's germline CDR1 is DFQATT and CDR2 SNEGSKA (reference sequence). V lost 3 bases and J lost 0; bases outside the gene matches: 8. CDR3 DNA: TGCAGTGCTAGGGATAGCGGGGAGACTAGCACAGATACGCAGTATTTT. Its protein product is CSARDSGETSTDTQYF.

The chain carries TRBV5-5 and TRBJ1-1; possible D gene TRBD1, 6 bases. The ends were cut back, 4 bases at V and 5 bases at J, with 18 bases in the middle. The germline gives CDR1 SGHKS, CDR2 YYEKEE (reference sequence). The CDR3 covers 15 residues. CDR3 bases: TGTGCCAGCAGCAAGCTAAGAGGGGGAGGTACTGAAGCTTTCTTT. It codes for CASSKLRGGGTEAFF. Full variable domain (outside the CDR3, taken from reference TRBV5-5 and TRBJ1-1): DAGVTQSPTHLIKTRGQQVTLRCSPISGHKSVSWYQQVLGQGPQFIFQYYEKEERGRGNFPDRFSARQFPNYSSELNVNALLLGDSALYLCASSKLRGGGTEAFFGQGTRLTVV.

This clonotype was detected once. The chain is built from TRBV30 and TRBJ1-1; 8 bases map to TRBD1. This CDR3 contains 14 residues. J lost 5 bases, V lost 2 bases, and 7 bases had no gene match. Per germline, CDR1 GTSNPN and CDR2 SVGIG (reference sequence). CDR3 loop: CAWSLTGAWTEAFF. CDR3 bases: TGTGCCTGGAGTCTGACAGGGGCGTGGACTGAAGCTTTCTTT.

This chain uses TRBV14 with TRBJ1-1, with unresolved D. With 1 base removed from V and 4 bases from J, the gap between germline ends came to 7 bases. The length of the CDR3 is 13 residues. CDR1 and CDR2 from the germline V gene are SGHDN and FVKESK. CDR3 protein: CASSQGLSTEAFF. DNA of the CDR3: TGTGCCAGCAGCCAAGGTTTGAGCACTGAAGCTTTCTTT.

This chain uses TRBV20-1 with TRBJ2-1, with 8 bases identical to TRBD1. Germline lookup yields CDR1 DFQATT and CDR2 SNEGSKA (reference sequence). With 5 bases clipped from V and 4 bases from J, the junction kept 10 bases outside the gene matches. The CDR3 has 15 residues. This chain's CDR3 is CSAPGDRGLYNEQFF. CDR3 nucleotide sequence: TGCAGTGCTCCCGGCGACAGGGGCCTTTACAATGAGCAGTTCTTC.